The clone carrying this T cell receptor (beta chain) was observed at least ten times. The antigen is unknown. CDR3 size: 16 residues. V shed 3 bases, J shed 5 bases, and the junction held 6 bases outside the gene matches. Time point in this sample: persistent/refractory GD, antithyroid drugs over 5 years with positive TRAb. From RNA extracted from PBMCs, the TCR library was made. The patients were drawn from one endocrinology department in Xi'an, China. The entry originates in a study of regulatory T cells in long-lasting Graves disease. General study points: Persistent Graves' cases showed lower TCR diversity than newly diagnosed cases. Accuracy could have been hurt by small sample size.

CDR3 regions were amplified by Arm-PCR using iRepertoire HTBI primers to build TCR beta libraries. TCRdb reanalysed the multiplex PCR reads using MiXCR and keeps one entry per CDR3 protein. Here the sample spans some 450,000 distinct CDR3 sequences, about 25% being singletons. Here the sequenced sample was peripheral blood mononuclear cells (PBMCs), taken when the disease was refractory, from a patient treated with antithyroid drugs. The clonotype originates from a female donor with Graves disease. The chain uses TRBV12-3 or TRBV12-4 and TRBJ1-5, with 11 bases fitting TRBD1. The DNA for the CDR3 is TGTGCCAGCAGTTTTGGGGACAGGGGGTTGTATCAGCCCCAGCATTTT. It translates to CASSFGDRGLYQPQHF.